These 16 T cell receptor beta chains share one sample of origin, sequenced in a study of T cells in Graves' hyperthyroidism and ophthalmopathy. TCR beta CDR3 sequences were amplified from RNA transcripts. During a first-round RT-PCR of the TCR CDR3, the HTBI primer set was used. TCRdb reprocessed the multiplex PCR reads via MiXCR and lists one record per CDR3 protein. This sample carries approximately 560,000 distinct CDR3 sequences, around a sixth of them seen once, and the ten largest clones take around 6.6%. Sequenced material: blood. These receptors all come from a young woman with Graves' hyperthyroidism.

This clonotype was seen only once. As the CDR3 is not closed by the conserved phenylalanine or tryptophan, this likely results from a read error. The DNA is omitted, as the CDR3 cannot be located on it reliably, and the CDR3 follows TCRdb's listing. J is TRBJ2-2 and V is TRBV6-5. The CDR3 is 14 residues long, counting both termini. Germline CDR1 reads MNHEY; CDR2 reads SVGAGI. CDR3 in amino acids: CASSYIRNTGELPP.

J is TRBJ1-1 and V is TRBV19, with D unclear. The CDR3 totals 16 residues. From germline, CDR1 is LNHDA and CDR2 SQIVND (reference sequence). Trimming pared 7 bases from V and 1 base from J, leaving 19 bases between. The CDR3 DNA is TGTGCCAGTACCTTAGACGGTGTGAGTCGGAACACTGAAGCTTTCTTT. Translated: CASTLDGVSRNTEAFF.

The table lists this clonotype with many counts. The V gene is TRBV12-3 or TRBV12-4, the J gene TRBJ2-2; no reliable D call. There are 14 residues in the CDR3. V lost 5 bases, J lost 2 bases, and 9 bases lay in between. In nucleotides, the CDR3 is TGTGCCAGCAGTGTAAGGAGAAACACCGGGGAGCTGTTTTTT. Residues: CASSVRRNTGELFF.

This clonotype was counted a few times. The CDR3 is CSARLALPHGADTQYF. Written as DNA, the CDR3 is TGCAGTGCTAGACTAGCGCTCCCCCATGGGGCAGATACGCAGTATTTT. V usage is TRBV20-1 and J usage is TRBJ2-3, with a possible D match to TRBD2 (6 bases). The CDR3 spans 16 residues. The ends were cut back, 2 bases at V and 4 bases at J, with 19 bases in the middle. Germline V gene sequence: CDR1 DFQATT, CDR2 SNEGSKA (reference sequence).

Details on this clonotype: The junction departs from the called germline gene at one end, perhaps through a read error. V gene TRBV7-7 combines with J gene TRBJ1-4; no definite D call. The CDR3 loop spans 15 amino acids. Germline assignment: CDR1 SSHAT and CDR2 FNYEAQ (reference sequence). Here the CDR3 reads CASSLGNQANEKLFF. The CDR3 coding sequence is TGTGCTAGCAGCTTAGGAAATCAGGCTAATGAAAAACTGTTTTTT.

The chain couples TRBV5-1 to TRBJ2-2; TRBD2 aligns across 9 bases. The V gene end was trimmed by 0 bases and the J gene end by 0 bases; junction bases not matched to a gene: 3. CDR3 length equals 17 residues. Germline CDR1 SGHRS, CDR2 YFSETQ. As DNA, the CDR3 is TGCGCCAGCAGCTTGGTTCTAGCGGGGACGAACACCGGGGAGCTGTTTTTT. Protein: CASSLVLAGTNTGELFF. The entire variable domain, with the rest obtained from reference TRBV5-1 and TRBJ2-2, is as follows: KAGVTQTPRYLIKTRGQQVTLSCSPISGHRSVSWYQQTPGQGLQFLFEYFSETQRNKGNFPGRFSGRQFSNSRSEMNVSTLELGDSALYLCASSLVLAGTNTGELFFGEGSRLTVL.

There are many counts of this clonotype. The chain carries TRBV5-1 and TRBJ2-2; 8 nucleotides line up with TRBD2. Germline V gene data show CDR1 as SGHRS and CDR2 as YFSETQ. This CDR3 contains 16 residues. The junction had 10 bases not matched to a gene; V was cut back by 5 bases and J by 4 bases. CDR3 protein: CASSPTSGVITGELFF. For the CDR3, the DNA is TGCGCCAGCAGTCCAACTAGCGGAGTCATCACCGGGGAGCTGTTTTTT.

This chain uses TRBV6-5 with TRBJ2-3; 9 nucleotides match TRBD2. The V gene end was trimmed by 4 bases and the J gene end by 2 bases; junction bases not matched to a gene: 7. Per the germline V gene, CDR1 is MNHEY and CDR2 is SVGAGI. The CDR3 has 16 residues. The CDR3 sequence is CASSFFASGTTDTQYF. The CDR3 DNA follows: TGTGCCAGCAGTTTCTTCGCTAGCGGGACCACAGATACGCAGTATTTT.

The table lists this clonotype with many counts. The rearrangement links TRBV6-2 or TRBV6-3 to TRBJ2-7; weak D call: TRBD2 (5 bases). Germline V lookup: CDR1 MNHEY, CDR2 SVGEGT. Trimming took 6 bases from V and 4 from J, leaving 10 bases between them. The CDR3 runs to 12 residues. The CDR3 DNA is TGTGCCAGCAGGGCCGGAGGTTACGAGCAGTACTTC. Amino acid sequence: CASRAGGYEQYF.

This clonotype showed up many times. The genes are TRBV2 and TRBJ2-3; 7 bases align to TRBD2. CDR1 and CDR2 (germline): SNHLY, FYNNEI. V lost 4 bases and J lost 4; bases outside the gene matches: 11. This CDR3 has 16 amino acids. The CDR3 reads CASSGQRGLSADTQYF. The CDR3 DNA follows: TGTGCCAGCAGTGGCCAGCGGGGATTGAGTGCAGATACGCAGTATTTT.

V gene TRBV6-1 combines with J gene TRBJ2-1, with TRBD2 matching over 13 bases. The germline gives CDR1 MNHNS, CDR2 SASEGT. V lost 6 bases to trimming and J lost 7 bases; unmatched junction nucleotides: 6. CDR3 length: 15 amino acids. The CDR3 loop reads CASSGTSGVMNEQFF. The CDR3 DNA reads TGTGCCAGCAGCGGGACTAGCGGGGTGATGAATGAGCAGTTCTTC.

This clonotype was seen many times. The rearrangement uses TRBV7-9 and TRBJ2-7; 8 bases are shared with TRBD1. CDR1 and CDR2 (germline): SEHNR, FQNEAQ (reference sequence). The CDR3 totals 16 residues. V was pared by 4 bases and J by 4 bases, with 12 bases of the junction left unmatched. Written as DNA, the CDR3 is TGTGCCAGCAGCTCCACCGGCGGACAGGGAGGTTACGAGCAGTACTTC. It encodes CASSSTGGQGGYEQYF.

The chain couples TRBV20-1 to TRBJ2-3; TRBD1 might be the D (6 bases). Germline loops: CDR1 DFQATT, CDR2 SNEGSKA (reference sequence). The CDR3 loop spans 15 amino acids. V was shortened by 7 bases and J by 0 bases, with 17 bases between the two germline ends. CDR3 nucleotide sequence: TGCAGTGAAGCTATACAGGGCCCAAGCACAGATACGCAGTATTTT. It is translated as CSEAIQGPSTDTQYF.

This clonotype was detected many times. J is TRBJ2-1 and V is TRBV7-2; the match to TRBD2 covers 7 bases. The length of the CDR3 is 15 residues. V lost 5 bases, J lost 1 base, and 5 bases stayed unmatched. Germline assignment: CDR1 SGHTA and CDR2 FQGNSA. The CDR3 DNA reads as TGTGCCAGCAGCGGGCGGGAGAAGTCCTACAATGAGCAGTTCTTC. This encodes CASSGREKSYNEQFF.

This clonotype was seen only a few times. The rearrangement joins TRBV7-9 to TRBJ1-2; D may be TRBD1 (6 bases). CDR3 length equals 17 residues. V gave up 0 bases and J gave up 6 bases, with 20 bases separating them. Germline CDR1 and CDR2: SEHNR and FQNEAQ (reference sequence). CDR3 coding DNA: TGTGCCAGCAGCTTAGCGTCAGACAGGCGAGTAACTCATGGCTACACCTTC. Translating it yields CASSLASDRRVTHGYTF.

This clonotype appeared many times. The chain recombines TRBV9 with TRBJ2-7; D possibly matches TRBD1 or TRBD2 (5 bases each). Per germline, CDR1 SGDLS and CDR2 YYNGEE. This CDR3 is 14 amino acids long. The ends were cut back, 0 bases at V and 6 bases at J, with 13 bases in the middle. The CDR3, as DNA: TGTGCCAGCAGCGTAGGTTCCGGGACCTCCGAGCAGTACTTC. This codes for CASSVGSGTSEQYF.